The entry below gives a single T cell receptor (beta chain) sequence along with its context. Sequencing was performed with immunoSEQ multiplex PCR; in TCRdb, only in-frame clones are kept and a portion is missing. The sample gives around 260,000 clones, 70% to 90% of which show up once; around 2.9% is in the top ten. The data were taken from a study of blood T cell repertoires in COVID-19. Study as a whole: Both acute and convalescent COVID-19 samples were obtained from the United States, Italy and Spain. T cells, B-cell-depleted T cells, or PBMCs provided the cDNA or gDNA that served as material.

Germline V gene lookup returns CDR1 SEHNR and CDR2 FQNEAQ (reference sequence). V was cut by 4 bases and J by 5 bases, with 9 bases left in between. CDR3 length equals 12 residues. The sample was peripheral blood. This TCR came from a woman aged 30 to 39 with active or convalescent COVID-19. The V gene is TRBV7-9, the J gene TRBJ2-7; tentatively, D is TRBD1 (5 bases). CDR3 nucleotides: TGTGCCAGCAGCTACAGGCTAGACGAGCAGTACTTC. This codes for CASSYRLDEQYF. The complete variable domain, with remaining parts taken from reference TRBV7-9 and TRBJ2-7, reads DTGVSQNPRHKITKRGQNVTFRCDPISEHNRLYWYRQTLGQGPEFLTYFQNEAQLEKSRLLSDRFSAERPKGSFSTLEIQRTEQGDSAMYLCASSYRLDEQYFGPGTRLTVT.